The sample holds many counts of the clone carrying this TCR beta chain. Its antigen is not identified. Per germline, CDR1 MDHEN and CDR2 SYDVKM. The CDR3 covers 16 residues. Trimming took 6 bases from V and 0 from J, leaving 15 bases between them. This sample is part of a study of regulatory T cells in long-lasting Graves disease. Whole-study context: Graves' patients, diagnosed recently, had received antithyroid drugs under 3 months.

CDR3-region Arm-PCR and iRepertoire HTBI primers produced the TCR beta libraries. In TCRdb, the multiplex PCR reads were re-called with MiXCR into one record per CDR3 protein. The sample contains hundreds of thousands of distinct CDR3 sequences, about 11% of which appear only once. Time point noted: newly diagnosed GD, antithyroid drugs for less than 3 months. PBMC-extracted RNA yielded the TCR library. General study results and limits: TCR diversity in persistent Graves' patients was below that of newly diagnosed ones. Newly diagnosed disease favored TRBV20-1 and TRBJ2-1 over persistent disease.

These same data were also listed under a study on T cells in Graves' hyperthyroidism and ophthalmopathy. This second study notes: Patients aged 18 to 65 had newly diagnosed hyperthyroidism lasting under 2 months.

This specimen was peripheral blood mononuclear cells (PBMCs), taken at new diagnosis, from a patient treated with antithyroid drugs. The TCR originated in a woman younger than 45 with Graves disease. The chain is built from TRBV28 and TRBJ1-5; D is uncertain. The CDR3 reads CASSTRWTGSNQPQHF. The CDR3 bases are TGTGCCAGCAGCACGAGATGGACGGGTAGCAATCAGCCCCAGCATTTT.